A single sample is the source of the 15 T cell receptor beta chains below, sequenced in a study of T cells in Graves' hyperthyroidism and ophthalmopathy. Amplification yielded TCR beta CDR3 regions, with RNA transcripts as the source. TCR CDR3 underwent first-round RT-PCR with the HTBI primer set. Each CDR3 protein is one row after TCRdb ran MiXCR on the multiplex PCR reads. This sample has hundreds of thousands of distinct CDR3 sequences, with approximately 15% found just once. Sequencing input: blood. The receptor source for this set is a woman under 30 with Graves' hyperthyroidism.

In its sample, this clonotype was seen many times. J is TRBJ2-5 and V is TRBV6-5; weak D call: TRBD1 (6 bases). The V end was cut by 0 bases, the J end by 7 bases, with 15 bases between. Germline CDR1 reads MNHEY; CDR2 reads SVGAGI. The CDR3 length is 15 residues. CDR3 residues: CASSYSPGRGGTQYF. CDR3 in DNA: TGTGCCAGCAGTTACTCCCCCGGGCGAGGGGGGACCCAGTACTTC.

This clonotype was found many times. This chain links TRBV9 with TRBJ2-5, with D perhaps matching TRBD1 or TRBD2 (5 bases each). The CDR3 has 15 residues. Germline-derived CDR1 and CDR2 are SGDLS and YYNGEE. Trimming stripped 2 bases from V and 2 bases from J, with 13 bases between. This CDR3 reads CASSVVGTRQETQYF. For the CDR3, the DNA is TGTGCCAGCAGCGTGGTGGGGACGCGGCAAGAGACCCAGTACTTC. The variable domain in full, with the rest retrieved from reference TRBV9 and TRBJ2-5, is DSGVTQTPKHLITATGQRVTLRCSPRSGDLSVYWYQQSLDQGLQFLIQYYNGEERAKGNILERFSAQQFPDLHSELNLSSLELGDSALYFCASSVVGTRQETQYFGPGTRLLVL.

Ten or more counts support this clonotype. The chain has TRBV28 and TRBJ2-3; TRBD2 aligns across 7 bases. J gave up 2 bases and V 5 bases, and 7 bases lay outside the gene matches. The CDR3 is 15 residues long. From germline, CDR1 is MDHEN and CDR2 SYDVKM. CDR3 region: CASSAPSGPTDTQYF. The CDR3 DNA reads as TGTGCCAGCAGTGCCCCTAGCGGTCCCACAGATACGCAGTATTTT. Full variable domain (outside the CDR3, taken from reference TRBV28 and TRBJ2-3): DVKVTQSSRYLVKRTGEKVFLECVQDMDHENMFWYRQDPGLGLRLIYFSYDVKMKEKGDIPEGYSVSREKKERFSLILESASTNQTSMYLCASSAPSGPTDTQYFGPGTRLTVL.

This clonotype was recorded many times. V usage is TRBV6-1 and J usage is TRBJ2-2; D is unclear. The germline CDR1 and CDR2 sequences are MNHNS and SASEGT. Trimming took 7 bases from V and 8 from J, leaving 14 bases between them. This CDR3 comprises 13 residues. The CDR3 protein is CASMRVGRGELFF. The CDR3 DNA sequence: TGTGCCAGCATGAGAGTAGGGCGGGGGGAGCTGTTTTTT.

The gene calls are TRBV28 and TRBJ2-7; TRBD1 matches 10 bases. The length of the CDR3 is 15 residues. The germline gives CDR1 MDHEN, CDR2 SYDVKM. J was trimmed by 2 bases and V by 6 bases; bases with no gene match: 7. CDR3 amino acids: CASRGDRGRAYEQYF. CDR3 in DNA: TGTGCCAGCAGGGGAGACAGGGGGCGCGCCTACGAGCAGTACTTC.

This clonotype has at least ten counts. This chain links TRBV20-1 with TRBJ2-7; 12 bases line up with TRBD2. V lost 3 bases and J lost 0; bases outside the gene matches: 12. CDR1 is DFQATT, CDR2 SNEGSKA, per germline (reference sequence). The CDR3 spans 18 residues. The CDR3 is CSASWGGLAGGTSYEQYF. CDR3 DNA sequence: TGCAGTGCTAGTTGGGGCGGGCTAGCGGGAGGGACCTCCTACGAGCAGTACTTC.

The chain combines TRBV29-1 with TRBJ2-1, with D tentatively TRBD1 or TRBD2 (5 bases each). This CDR3 spans 16 amino acids. Per germline, CDR1 SQVTM and CDR2 ANQGSEA. Trimming took 3 bases from V and 6 from J, leaving 21 bases between them. CDR3 DNA sequence: TGCAGCGTTGAGTCCGGTCGTAACTCGGGACCCAATGAGCAGTTCTTC. Protein sequence: CSVESGRNSGPNEQFF.

This clonotype has a count of ten or more. The V gene is TRBV11-1, the J gene TRBJ2-1; 9 nucleotides line up with TRBD1. CDR1 and CDR2 (germline): SGHAT, FQDESV (reference sequence). The CDR3 contains 15 residues. Trimming removed 5 bases from V and 3 bases from J; junction bases left unmatched: 5. This CDR3 is CASSTPGQGYNEQFF. Here the CDR3 DNA reads TGTGCCAGCAGCACTCCGGGACAGGGCTACAATGAGCAGTTCTTC.

The gene calls are TRBV25-1 and TRBJ2-5; either TRBD1 or TRBD2 may fit D (5 bases each). Trimming pared 6 bases from V and 4 bases from J, leaving 18 bases between. CDR1 MGHDK and CDR2 SYGVNS come from the germline V gene. CDR3 length: 15 amino acids. CDR3 sequence (DNA): TGTGCCAGCAGCCCAAGGGACCGATTGGCAGAGACCCAGTACTTC. This sequence encodes CASSPRDRLAETQYF. Looking up the rest from reference TRBV25-1 and TRBJ2-5 gives the full variable domain: EADIYQTPRYLVIGTGKKITLECSQTMGHDKMYWYQQDPGMELHLIHYSYGVNSTEKGDLSSESTVSRIRTEHFPLTLESARPSHTSQYLCASSPRDRLAETQYFGPGTRLLVL.

This clonotype was seen repeatedly, ten times or more. J is TRBJ1-6 and V is TRBV6-5; D is uncertain. The CDR3 has 15 residues. Trimming left V 2 bases short and J 5 bases short, with 10 bases between. Germline CDR1 reads MNHEY; CDR2 reads SVGAGI. CDR3 sequence: CASSYGPPHNSPLHF. The CDR3 bases are TGTGCCAGCAGTTACGGTCCACCACATAATTCACCCCTCCACTTT.

The chain combines TRBV9 with TRBJ2-7; 11 bases are shared with TRBD1. The CDR3 has 15 residues. Germline V gene data show CDR1 as SGDLS and CDR2 as YYNGEE. V was pared by 1 base and J by 5 bases, with 5 bases of the junction left unmatched. The CDR3 DNA follows: TGTGCCAGCAGCGTACTAGGACAGGGGGCCGACGAGCAGTACTTC. Protein sequence: CASSVLGQGADEQYF.

A remark on this clonotype: A much larger clone is a single base away; this may be a read error. CDR3 nucleotide sequence: TGTGCCAGCTCACCTGGACACTGCGAGCAGTACTTC. Translated: CASSPGHCEQYF. The chain uses TRBV6-1 and TRBJ2-7; TRBD1 might be the D (5 bases). The CDR3 sequence is 12 residues long. Germline CDR1 is MNHNS and CDR2 is SASEGT. Trimming cost V 8 bases and J 6 bases, with 14 bases left between them.

The chain combines TRBV6-1 with TRBJ1-3; D ambiguous. Between the trimmed V and J ends, which lost 4 bases and 0 bases, there was a span of 16 bases. Germline CDR1 and CDR2: MNHNS and SASEGT. This CDR3 is built from 17 residues. The CDR3 loop reads CASSGSLYFNSGNTIYF. The CDR3 DNA reads as TGTGCCAGCAGTGGTAGTCTGTATTTTAACTCTGGAAACACCATATATTTT.

This clonotype came up many times. The rearrangement links TRBV11-3 to TRBJ2-7, with D perhaps given as TRBD1 or TRBD2 (6 bases each). Germline loops: CDR1 SGHNT, CDR2 YENEEA. V was pared by 5 bases and J by 5 bases, with 16 bases between. The length of the CDR3 is 14 residues. The CDR3 DNA follows: TGTGCCAGCAGCCTTAGGGGGAGGCCCAACGAGCAGTACTTC. Its translation: CASSLRGRPNEQYF.

This clonotype was seen more than once but under ten times. The chain employs TRBV18 and TRBJ2-1, with D maybe TRBD2 (6 bases). Germline CDR1 reads KGHSH; CDR2 reads LQKENI. V was pared by 6 bases and J by 9 bases, with 24 bases between. The CDR3 consists of 16 residues. CDR3 sequence: CASSPLLERVIGEQFF. The CDR3 nucleotides are TGTGCCAGCTCTCCCCTACTAGAGCGGGTCATCGGTGAGCAGTTCTTC.